The clone carrying this T cell receptor beta chain showed up just a few times. Its antigen remains unknown. The data originate from a study of cytotoxic CD8 clonotypes in ibrutinib-treated CLL. At the level of the study: Partial response occurred in about 25 patients and complete response in 2; at median around 70 months, around 14 remained remitted and about 12 progressed. Whole-study results and caveats: There were differences in sampling times between sustained-remission and progressing patients. While tracking circulating CD8+ T-cell counts, baseline clonality exceeded that of age-matched healthy donors.

Profiling relied on immunoSEQ multiplex PCR, and the TCRdb table lists in-frame clones only, not all of them. The sample contains 19,000 or so clones, about 84% of which appear only once. The V gene lost 3 bases and the J gene lost 8 bases, with 13 bases spanning the gap. The germline V gene has CDR1 LGHNA and CDR2 YSLEER. CDR3 length: 14 amino acids. Sequences were derived from PBMCs, sampled before ibrutinib treatment. The V call is TRBV4-3, the J call TRBJ1-4, with D uncertain. This receptor was identified in a human donor with chronic lymphocytic leukemia. The CDR3 loop reads CASSHEGVREKLFF. CDR3 DNA sequence: TGCGCCAGCAGCCATGAAGGTGTACGCGAAAAACTGTTTTTT.